Here is one T cell receptor (beta chain) with its context. The CDR3 runs to 12 residues. Germline CDR1 and CDR2: MRHNA and SNTAGT. The V gene lost 3 bases and the J gene lost 4 bases, with 4 bases spanning the gap. This record belongs to a study of blood T cell repertoires in COVID-19. Looking at the study overall: Specimens from acute and convalescent COVID-19 originated in the United States, Italy and Spain. PBMCs, B-cell-depleted T cells, or T cells provided the cDNA or gDNA that made up the material.

Methods used by the authors: Estimation of nucleated cell counts was performed using reference gene primer amplification. Sequenced by immunoSEQ multiplex PCR; TCRdb stores in-frame clones only, minus some. V and J calls and clone size are those listed in that table; D and trimming were worked out from the DNA. Among some 270,000 clones listed, 85% to 90% were seen once. The chain uses TRBV6-4 and TRBJ1-5; D gene uncertain. Sequenced material: peripheral blood. This sequence originates from a middle-aged woman who had recovered from COVID-19. CDR3 sequence: CASSERNQPQHF. CDR3 nucleotide sequence: TGTGCCAGCAGTGAGCGGAATCAGCCCCAGCATTTT.